Listed here are 29 T cell receptor beta chains from one sample, sequenced in a study of blood T cells in healthy people across ages (dated by TCRdb to about 2015). Library construction relied on 5' RACE. Sequencing used an Illumina HiSeq 2500. A second 7 to 11 cycle PCR used a sample-barcoded 5' primer and a J-beta primer mix. TCRdb ran its own pipeline on the public reads, namely fastp trimming at Q25 and MiXCR clone calling, and kept in-frame beta chains. Rows with a matching CDR3 protein are joined into one entry that keeps the most common DNA and genes. The table for this sample lists around 790,000 distinct CDR3 sequences; under 45% of them were counted only once. The ten largest clones represent about a fifth of the sample. The sequenced material came from blood. Receptors were obtained from a man aged 55 to 70 in good health.

The chain carries TRBV7-2 and TRBJ2-2, with D possibly being TRBD2 (6 bases). The V end lost 3 bases, the J end lost 0 bases, and 11 bases lay between the germline ends. The CDR3 totals 16 residues. The germline V gene encodes CDR1 SGHTA and CDR2 FQGNSA. CDR3 nucleotide sequence: TGTGCCAGCAGCTTGTCGGCGGGACCGAACACCGGGGAGCTGTTTTTT. As protein: CASSLSAGPNTGELFF. Based on the CDR3 plus reference TRBV7-2 and TRBJ2-2, the full variable domain is GAGVSQSPSNKVTEKGKDVELRCDPISGHTALYWYRQSLGQGLEFLIYFQGNSAPDKSGLPSDRFSAERTGGSVSTLTIQRTQQEDSAVYLCASSLSAGPNTGELFFGEGSRLTVL.

The chain couples TRBV10-3 to TRBJ2-2; D gene ambiguous. The CDR3 sequence is 17 residues long. Germline V gene lookup returns CDR1 ENHRY and CDR2 SYGVKD. V was shortened by 4 bases and J by 0 bases, with 15 bases between the two germline ends. The CDR3 DNA follows: TGTGCCATCAGTGGAGGCACGGTGATAACGAACACCGGGGAGCTGTTTTTT. Amino acid sequence: CAISGGTVITNTGELFF.

This clonotype was counted a single time. This may arise from a read error, as a much more abundant clone is one base away. The CDR3 spells CASSPSSSRSYNGQFF. CDR3 in DNA: TGTGCCAGCAGCCCCTCCTCCAGCCGCTCCTACAATGGGCAGTTCTTC. This chain connects TRBV7-2 to TRBJ2-1; D is undetermined. The CDR3 loop spans 16 amino acids. Germline lookup yields CDR1 SGHTA and CDR2 FQGNSA.

The chain uses TRBV7-8 and TRBJ1-2; D is possibly TRBD1 (6 bases). The V gene's germline CDR1 is SGHVS and CDR2 FQNEAQ. The V gene lost 5 bases and the J gene lost 8 bases, with 15 bases spanning the gap. The CDR3 consists of 13 residues. DNA of the CDR3: TGTGCCAGCAGCCAAGGACAGAGGTTAGGCTACACCTTC. Translating gives CASSQGQRLGYTF.

This clonotype was recorded at least ten times. The J gene is TRBJ1-2, the V gene TRBV9; 7 bases fit TRBD1. Germline assignment: CDR1 SGDLS and CDR2 YYNGEE. The CDR3 has 14 residues. Trimming at V came to 3 bases and at J to 2 bases, leaving 4 bases not matched to a gene. In nucleotides, the CDR3 is TGTGCCAGCAGCGCAGGGGGGGGGAACTATGGCTACACCTTC. Translating it yields CASSAGGGNYGYTF.

V gene TRBV20-1 combines with J gene TRBJ1-5; possible D gene TRBD1, 5 bases. This CDR3 is built from 14 residues. CDR1 and CDR2 from the germline V gene are DFQATT and SNEGSKA (reference sequence). V gave up 3 bases and J gave up 2 bases, with 11 bases separating them. CDR3 bases: TGCAGTGCTAGTTCCAGGGTTGGCAATCAGCCCCAGCATTTT. Its translation is CSASSRVGNQPQHF.

Details on this clonotype: One base away lies a much larger clone, so this may be a sequencing read error. The chain links TRBV7-9 to TRBJ2-5; D is perhaps TRBD1 or TRBD2 (5 bases each). CDR1 is SEHNR, CDR2 FQNEAQ, per germline (reference sequence). Trimming took 4 bases from V and 2 from J, leaving 11 bases between them. This CDR3 is built from 14 residues. CDR3 nucleotide sequence: TGTGCCAGCAGCTCTCTGGGACGACAAGAGACCCAGTACTTC. It codes for CASSSLGRQETQYF.

A few counts support this clonotype. The genes are TRBV7-2 and TRBJ1-2; the D gene is possibly TRBD1 (5 bases). Germline loops: CDR1 SGHTA, CDR2 FQGNSA. The CDR3 runs 13 residues. V lost 6 bases, J lost 3 bases, and 11 bases lay in between. CDR3 residues: CASSGDGDYGYTF. The CDR3 nucleotides read TGTGCCAGCAGTGGGGACGGTGACTATGGCTACACCTTC.

Only a few counts were recorded for this clonotype. The V call is TRBV29-1, the J call TRBJ2-6; TRBD2 aligns across 15 bases. V lost 6 bases, J lost 0 bases, and 0 bases stayed unmatched. Germline V gene data show CDR1 as SQVTM and CDR2 as ANQGSEA. The CDR3 runs 16 residues. CDR3 residues: CSVGLAGGSGANVLTF. DNA for the CDR3: TGCAGCGTGGGACTAGCGGGGGGCTCTGGGGCCAACGTCCTGACTTTC.

The rearrangement joins TRBV5-1 to TRBJ1-1, with 7 bases fitting TRBD1. V trimming: 0 bases; J trimming: 4 bases; junction bases outside the gene matches: 6. Germline CDR1 reads SGHRS; CDR2 reads YFSETQ. The CDR3 has 15 residues. The CDR3 nucleotides are TGCGCCAGCAGCTTGGGGACAGGAATGGGCACTGAAGCTTTCTTT. Amino acid sequence: CASSLGTGMGTEAFF.

As for this clonotype: Sequence at one end of the junction differs from germline and may be a read error. The J gene is TRBJ1-1, the V gene TRBV29-1; TRBD1 agrees at 7 bases. The germline V gene encodes CDR1 SQVTM and CDR2 ANQGSEA. The CDR3 is 13 amino acids. CDR3: CGVEKGADTEAFF. The CDR3 bases are TGCGGCGTTGAGAAGGGGGCGGACACTGAAGCTTTCTTT.

Concerning this clonotype itself: The junction differs from germline at one of its ends, possibly a read error. The chain links TRBV5-1 to TRBJ2-3; the match to TRBD2 covers 9 bases. The CDR3 contains 16 residues. The germline gives CDR1 SGHRS, CDR2 YFSETQ. The CDR3 nucleotides are TGCGCCGGCAGCCCCTGGAGCGGGGGGATAACAGATACGCAGTATTTT. Translation gives CAGSPWSGGITDTQYF.

This chain uses TRBV7-6 with TRBJ2-5; a possible D gene is TRBD1 (5 bases). V dropped 3 bases and J dropped 1 base, with 6 bases sitting between them. Germline V CDR1 and CDR2: SGHVS, FNYEAQ. The CDR3 sequence is 13 residues long. CDR3 region: CASSFTGQETQYF. In DNA, the CDR3 is TGTGCCAGCAGCTTCACAGGCCAAGAGACCCAGTACTTC. Complete variable domain (other parts from reference TRBV7-6 and TRBJ2-5): GAGVSQSPRYKVTKRGQDVALRCDPISGHVSLYWYRQALGQGPEFLTYFNYEAQQDKSGLPNDRFSAERPEGSISTLTIQRTEQRDSAMYRCASSFTGQETQYFGPGTRLLVL.

This clonotype was seen only a few times. J is TRBJ1-5 and V is TRBV20-1; D not resolved. V shed 3 bases and J shed 2 bases, with 14 bases lying between them. The CDR3 sequence is 15 residues long. Germline CDR1 reads DFQATT; CDR2 reads SNEGSKA (reference sequence). CDR3 protein: CSARLKGIRNQPQHF. DNA of the CDR3: TGCAGTGCTAGGTTAAAGGGCATTCGCAATCAGCCCCAGCATTTT.

This clonotype has only a few counts. The CDR3 DNA reads TGTGCCAGCAGTGACCCCCGGGCTCAGGACCATGGCTACACCTTC. Translation gives CASSDPRAQDHGYTF. J is TRBJ1-2 and V is TRBV25-1; no clear D. Trimming took 3 bases from V and 6 from J, leaving 17 bases between them. The CDR3 consists of 15 residues. Germline CDR1 MGHDK, CDR2 SYGVNS.

CDR3 in amino acids: CASSLFLPRSGNEQFF. DNA of the CDR3: TGTGCCAGCAGTTTATTCCTTCCCAGGTCAGGAAATGAGCAGTTCTTC. The V and J genes are TRBV27 and TRBJ2-1; D remains ambiguous. Germline CDR1 reads MNHEY; CDR2 reads SMNVEV (reference sequence). V was clipped by 1 base and J by 7 bases, with 17 bases between them. The CDR3 consists of 16 residues.

V is TRBV7-2 and J is TRBJ2-5; 13 bases align to TRBD2. Trimming removed 5 bases from V and 10 bases from J; junction bases left unmatched: 13. This CDR3 is built from 16 residues. Germline V gene data show CDR1 as SGHTA and CDR2 as FQGNSA. The CDR3, as DNA: TGTGCCAGCAGCCCGAATCCACTAGCGGGGGGGCGACGCCAGTACTTC. Its translation: CASSPNPLAGGRRQYF.

The gene calls are TRBV20-1 and TRBJ2-7; D may be TRBD2 (6 bases). The CDR3 length is 15 residues. Germline-derived CDR1 and CDR2 are DFQATT and SNEGSKA (reference sequence). Trimming pared 2 bases from V and 7 bases from J, leaving 21 bases between. The CDR3 loop is CSARSGDGGEQEQYF. In DNA, the CDR3 is TGCAGTGCTAGATCGGGGGATGGCGGGGAACAAGAGCAGTACTTC.

The chain recombines TRBV2 with TRBJ1-1; D is possibly TRBD1 (6 bases). This CDR3 spans 13 amino acids. Germline V gene data show CDR1 as SNHLY and CDR2 as FYNNEI. V was clipped by 6 bases and J by 2 bases, with 10 bases between them. Here the CDR3 reads CASRRQVNTEAFF. The CDR3 DNA follows: TGTGCCAGCAGAAGACAGGTTAACACTGAAGCTTTCTTT.

V is TRBV5-1 and J is TRBJ2-5, with 7 bases that match TRBD1. V dropped 7 bases and J dropped 3; count of bases not matched to a gene: 6. In germline, CDR1 is SGHRS, CDR2 YFSETQ. The length of the CDR3 is 13 residues. In DNA, the CDR3 is TGCGCCAGCTTGGGAACAGGGGAAGAGACCCAGTACTTC. It is translated as CASLGTGEETQYF.

This sequence joins TRBV29-1 and TRBJ1-2, with 8 nucleotides matching TRBD1. Germline CDR1 and CDR2: SQVTM and ANQGSEA. This CDR3 comprises 14 residues. The ends lost 3 bases at V and 3 bases at J; junction bases unmatched: 6. CDR3 bases: TGCAGCGTTGACACCGGGACAGGTGACTATGGCTACACCTTC. This codes for CSVDTGTGDYGYTF.

This clonotype has only a few counts. A single base separates this from a much larger clone, so it may be a read error. This sequence joins TRBV10-2 and TRBJ2-7; 11 bases agree with TRBD2. Germline CDR1 and CDR2: WSHSY and SAAADI. V dropped 5 bases and J dropped 7; count of bases not matched to a gene: 7. The CDR3 spans 14 residues. CDR3 in amino acids: CASSSSGGYNEQYF. The DNA of the CDR3 is TGCGCCAGCAGTTCTAGCGGGGGGTACAATGAGCAGTACTTC.

This clonotype was found many times. The CDR3 bases are TGTGCCAGCAATAAACAGGTCTCGAATTCACCCCTCCACTTT. Its protein is CASNKQVSNSPLHF. V and J are TRBV2 and TRBJ1-6, with D perhaps matching TRBD1 (5 bases). CDR1 and CDR2 (germline): SNHLY, FYNNEI. V was shortened by 7 bases and J by 7 bases, with 14 bases between the two germline ends. The CDR3 is 14 amino acids.

This chain links TRBV7-2 with TRBJ2-5; D gene unclear. Germline loops: CDR1 SGHTA, CDR2 FQGNSA. Trimming stripped 1 base from V and 4 bases from J, with 13 bases between. The CDR3 extends over 15 amino acids. CDR3 coding DNA: TGTGCCAGCAGCTTAGTCGCTCTGGTAGGAGAGACCCAGTACTTC. It encodes CASSLVALVGETQYF.

A few counts support this clonotype. Possible read error: a much larger clone is one base away. The V gene is TRBV7-2, the J gene TRBJ2-3; 7 positions agree with TRBD1. Germline values: CDR1 SGHTA, CDR2 FQGNSA. The CDR3 length is 17 residues. V shed 6 bases, J shed 6 bases, and the junction held 18 bases outside the gene matches. The CDR3 DNA reads as TGTGCCAGCAGTTTTCTACCGGGACGAGCGACAGGGGATACGCAGTATTTT. It encodes CASSFLPGRATGDTQYF.

The chain carries TRBV7-6 and TRBJ2-7; 9 nucleotides agree with TRBD1. There are 17 residues in the CDR3. J gave up 3 bases and V 0 bases, and 9 bases lay outside the gene matches. The germline gives CDR1 SGHVS, CDR2 FNYEAQ. CDR3 sequence reads: CASSLAGPTGGNYEQYF. CDR3 nucleotide sequence: TGTGCCAGCAGCTTAGCTGGGCCGACAGGGGGAAACTACGAGCAGTACTTC.

The V and J genes are TRBV20-1 and TRBJ1-1, with D unclear. CDR1 DFQATT and CDR2 SNEGSKA come from the germline V gene (reference sequence). V was trimmed by 0 bases and J by 11 bases, leaving 10 bases between them. The CDR3 sequence is 11 residues long. The CDR3 DNA is TGCAGTGCTAGAGATCAAGTTGGGGCTTTCTTT. Translation: CSARDQVGAFF.

J is TRBJ1-2 and V is TRBV9, with 7 bases lining up with TRBD1. Germline V gives CDR1 SGDLS, CDR2 YYNGEE. V was clipped by 7 bases and J by 3 bases; unmatched bases: 12. This CDR3 region has 15 residues. CDR3 sequence (DNA): TGTGCCAGCCGAGGAGTGAGACAGGGAGACTATGGCTACACCTTC. Its protein product is CASRGVRQGDYGYTF.

This chain uses TRBV10-3 with TRBJ1-2; 9 bases are a match to TRBD1. The V gene's germline CDR1 is ENHRY and CDR2 SYGVKD. The V and J ends lost 3 bases and 6 bases, in that order; junction bases with no gene match: 8. The CDR3 totals 15 residues. In DNA, the CDR3 is TGTGCCATCAGTGAAGCAACCGGGACAGGGCATGGCTACACCTTC. Translating gives CAISEATGTGHGYTF.